The entry below describes one TCR beta chain. Its antigen is not identified. These data originate in a study of cytomegalovirus exposure and HLA in healthy donors. The CDR3 contains 18 residues. After removal of 8 bases from V and 6 bases from J, the junction contained 15 bases not matched to a gene. The V gene's germline CDR1 is MDHEN and CDR2 SYDVKM. Donors were nominally healthy when sampled, though unrecorded immune exposures were likely. General study findings and limits: In an earlier analysis, most TCR beta V segments were productive about 87% or about 30% of the time.

With 60 Vbeta and 13 Jbeta primers, the PCR was carried out. The table came from immunoSEQ multiplex PCR; TCRdb's copy has only in-frame clones and leaves some out. The table records under 200,000 clones, around four fifths of them present only once. The sequenced sample consisted of PBMCs. The gene calls are TRBV28 and TRBJ2-2, with TRBD2 matching 13 bases. This TCR was recovered from a girl aged 2 to 10 in good health and CMV-seropositive. As DNA, the CDR3 is TGTGCCAGCGCCACCCGAGGACTAGCGGGAGAGGATGCCGGGGAGCTGTTTTTT. This codes for CASATRGLAGEDAGELFF. The full variable domain, with the rest looked up from reference TRBV28 and TRBJ2-2, is DVKVTQSSRYLVKRTGEKVFLECVQDMDHENMFWYRQDPGLGLRLIYFSYDVKMKEKGDIPEGYSVSREKKERFSLILESASTNQTSMYLCASATRGLAGEDAGELFFGEGSRLTVL.